This is a list of T cell receptor beta chains from one sample in a study of cytomegalovirus exposure and HLA in healthy donors. The method was immunoSEQ multiplex PCR; TCRdb's version includes in-frame clones alone and lacks a portion of them. Its listing shows around 53,000 clones. Sequencing was performed on PBMCs. These receptors were obtained from a male donor in good health and CMV-seropositive. The CDR3 runs from the conserved cysteine through the conserved F or W. Each record gives: J gene, V gene, D gene, CDR3 protein, CDR3 DNA. A D gene is named only where the DNA matches it firmly.

TRBJ2-4	TRBV6-6	TRBD2	CASRPLAGPKNIQYF	TGTGCCAGCCGCCCACTAGCGGGGCCTAAAAACATTCAGTACTTC
TRBJ2-1	TRBV2	TRBD2	CARRVTSSNNEQFF	TGTGCCAGACGAGTGACTAGCTCCAACAATGAGCAGTTCTTC
TRBJ2-7	TRBV6-5	TRBD2	CASSYAGDSYEQYF	TGTGCCAGCAGTTACGCGGGGGACTCCTACGAGCAGTACTTC
TRBJ2-1	TRBV19	TRBD1	CASSVLPGQGANEQFF	TGTGCCAGTAGCGTACTCCCTGGACAGGGGGCTAATGAGCAGTTCTTC
TRBJ2-1	TRBV2	TRBD2	CATARLAGDNEQFF	TGTGCCACAGCACGGCTAGCGGGAGACAATGAGCAGTTCTTC
TRBJ1-1	TRBV4-1	-	CASSQAPGTGNTEAFF	TGCGCCAGCAGCCAAGCTCCGGGAACTGGGAACACTGAAGCTTTCTTT
TRBJ2-7	TRBV12-5	TRBD1	CASGLGQGYEQYF	TGTGCTAGTGGGCTAGGACAGGGCTACGAGCAGTACTTC
TRBJ2-7	TRBV2	-	CACLRQDSYEQYF	TGTGCCTGCCTCCGACAAGACTCCTACGAGCAGTACTTC
TRBJ2-1	TRBV6-5	TRBD1	CASSSPTGGTRGEQFF	TGTGCCAGCAGTTCCCCGACAGGGGGTACTAGGGGGGAGCAGTTCTTC
TRBJ1-3	TRBV18	TRBD1	CASSPRTGTGNTIYF	TGTGCCAGCTCACCTCGGACAGGGACGGGAAACACCATATATTTT
TRBJ1-5	TRBV28	-	CASSSEDQPQHF	TGTGCCAGCAGTTCCGAGGATCAGCCCCAGCATTTT
TRBJ1-2	TRBV6-5	-	CASSYFIQGGYGYTF	TGTGCCAGCAGTTACTTTATACAGGGAGGGTATGGCTACACCTTC
TRBJ2-7	TRBV28	TRBD1	CASSFGTDHTYEQYF	TGTGCCAGCAGTTTCGGGACAGACCACACCTACGAGCAGTACTTC
TRBJ2-3	TRBV28	-	CASRTRTGKPQYF	TGTGCCAGCAGAACCCGAACCGGGAAACCGCAGTATTTT
TRBJ2-7	TRBV30	-	CAWSVQGYEQYF	TGTGCCTGGAGTGTACAGGGCTACGAGCAGTACTTC
TRBJ1-1	TRBV6-5	-	CASSLTENTEAFF	TGTGCCAGCAGTTTGACAGAGAACACTGAAGCTTTCTTT
TRBJ2-7	TRBV6-1	TRBD1	CASRLGQGYEQYF	TGTGCCAGCAGATTAGGACAGGGCTACGAGCAGTACTTC
TRBJ2-1	TRBV7-6	-	CASSPPAQGSPYNEQFF	TGTGCCAGCAGCCCCCCCGCCCAGGGTAGCCCCTACAATGAGCAGTTCTTC
TRBJ2-5	TRBV4-3	-	CASSQDVEETQYF	TGCGCCAGCAGCCAAGATGTGGAGGAGACCCAGTACTTC
TRBJ1-3	TRBV11-2	-	CASSPPSGNTIYF	TGTGCCAGCAGCCCCCCGTCTGGAAACACCATATATTTT
TRBJ1-1	TRBV28	-	CATQQEYVEAFF	TGTGCCACCCAACAGGAATACGTTGAAGCTTTCTTT
TRBJ2-5	TRBV7-8	-	CASSLAGRGETQYF	TGTGCCAGCAGCTTAGCCGGCAGGGGAGAGACCCAGTACTTC
TRBJ1-6	TRBV2	-	CASNWDFSYGSPLHF	TGTGCCAGCAACTGGGACTTCTCGTATGGGTCACCCCTCCACTTT
TRBJ1-5	TRBV6-1	-	CASRQGFGNQPQHF	TGTGCCAGCAGACAGGGATTTGGGAATCAGCCCCAGCATTTT
TRBJ1-1	TRBV30	TRBD1	CAWRPSGGGSVNTEAFF	TGTGCCTGGAGACCCTCAGGGGGCGGGTCGGTGAACACTGAAGCTTTCTTT
TRBJ2-3	TRBV5-4	TRBD2	CASSFLAGASGTDTQYF	TGTGCCAGCAGCTTTCTAGCGGGGGCTTCGGGGACAGATACGCAGTATTTT
TRBJ2-2	TRBV7-3	TRBD1	CASSSSGTVTGELFF	TGTGCCAGCAGCTCTTCCGGGACAGTCACCGGGGAGCTGTTTTTT
TRBJ2-3	TRBV30	TRBD1	CAWSRGGPTRPDTQYF	TGTGCCTGGAGTAGAGGGGGCCCTACACGCCCCGATACGCAGTATTTT
TRBJ1-2	TRBV27	-	CATRIPRGGYTF	TGTGCCACTAGAATCCCGCGGGGAGGCTACACCTTC
TRBJ2-3	TRBV7-2	TRBD1	CASSLTTGRGTDTQYF	TGTGCCAGCAGCTTAACGACAGGGCGAGGCACAGATACGCAGTATTTT
TRBJ1-1	TRBV6-5	-	CASSYFGRGSGEAFF	TGTGCCAGCAGTTATTTTGGCCGGGGTTCCGGCGAAGCTTTCTTT
TRBJ2-7	TRBV28	TRBD1	CASNRGDRVHEQYF	TGTGCCAGCAATCGAGGGGACAGGGTCCACGAGCAGTACTTC
TRBJ1-2	TRBV7-8	-	CASSYSGSYGYTF	TGTGCCAGCAGTTATTCGGGGTCCTATGGCTACACCTTC
TRBJ2-7	TRBV4-3	-	CASSQDLQGLWEQYF	TGCGCCAGCAGCCAAGACCTCCAGGGCCTCTGGGAGCAGTACTTC
TRBJ1-1	TRBV15	TRBD1	CATSRGGTGNTEAFF	TGTGCCACCAGCAGAGGTGGGACAGGGAACACTGAAGCTTTCTTT
TRBJ2-3	TRBV7-3	-	CASSPGGAPADTQYF	TGTGCCAGCAGCCCCGGAGGAGCGCCGGCAGATACGCAGTATTTT